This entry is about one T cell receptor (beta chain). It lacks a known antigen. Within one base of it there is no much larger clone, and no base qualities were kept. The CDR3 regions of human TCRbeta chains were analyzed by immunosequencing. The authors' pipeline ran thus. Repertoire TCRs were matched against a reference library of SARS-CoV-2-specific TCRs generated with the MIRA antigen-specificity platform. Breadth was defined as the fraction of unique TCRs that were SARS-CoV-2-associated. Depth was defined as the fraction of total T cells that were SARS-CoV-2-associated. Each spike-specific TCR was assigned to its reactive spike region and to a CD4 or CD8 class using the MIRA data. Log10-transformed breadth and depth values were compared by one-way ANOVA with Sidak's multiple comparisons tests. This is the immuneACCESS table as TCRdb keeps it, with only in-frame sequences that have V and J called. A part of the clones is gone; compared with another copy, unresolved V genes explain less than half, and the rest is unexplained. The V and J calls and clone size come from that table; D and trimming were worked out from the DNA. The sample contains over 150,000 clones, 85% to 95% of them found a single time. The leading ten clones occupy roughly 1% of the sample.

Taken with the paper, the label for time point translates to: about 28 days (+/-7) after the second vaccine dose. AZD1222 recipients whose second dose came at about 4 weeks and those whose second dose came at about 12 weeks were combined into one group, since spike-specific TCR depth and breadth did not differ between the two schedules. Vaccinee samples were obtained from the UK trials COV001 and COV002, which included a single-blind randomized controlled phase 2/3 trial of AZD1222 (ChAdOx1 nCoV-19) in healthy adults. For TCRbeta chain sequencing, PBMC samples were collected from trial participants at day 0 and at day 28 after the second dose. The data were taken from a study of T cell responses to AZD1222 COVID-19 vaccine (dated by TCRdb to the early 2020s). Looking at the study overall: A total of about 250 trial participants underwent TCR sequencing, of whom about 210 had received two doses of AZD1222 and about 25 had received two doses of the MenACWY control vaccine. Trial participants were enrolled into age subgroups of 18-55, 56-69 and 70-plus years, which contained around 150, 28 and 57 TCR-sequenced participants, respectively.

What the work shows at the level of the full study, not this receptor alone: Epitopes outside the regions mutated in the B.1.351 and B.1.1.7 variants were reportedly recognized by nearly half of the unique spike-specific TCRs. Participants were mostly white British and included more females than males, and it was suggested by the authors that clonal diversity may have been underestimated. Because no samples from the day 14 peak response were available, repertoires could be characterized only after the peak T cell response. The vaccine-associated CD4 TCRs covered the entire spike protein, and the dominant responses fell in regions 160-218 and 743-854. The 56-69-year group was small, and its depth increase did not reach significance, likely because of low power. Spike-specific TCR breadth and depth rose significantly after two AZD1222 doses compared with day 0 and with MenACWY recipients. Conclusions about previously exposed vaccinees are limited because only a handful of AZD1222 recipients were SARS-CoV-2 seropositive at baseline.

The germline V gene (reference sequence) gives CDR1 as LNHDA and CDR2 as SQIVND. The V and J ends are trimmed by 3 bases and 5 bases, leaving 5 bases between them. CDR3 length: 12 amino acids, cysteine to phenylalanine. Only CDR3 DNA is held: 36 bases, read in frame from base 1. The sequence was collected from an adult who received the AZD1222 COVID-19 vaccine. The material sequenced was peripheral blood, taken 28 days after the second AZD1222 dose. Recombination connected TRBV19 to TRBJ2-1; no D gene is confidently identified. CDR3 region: CASSIYNNEQFF. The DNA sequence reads TGTGCCAGTAGTATTTACAACAATGAGCAGTTCTTC.